These 25 T cell receptor beta chains came from one sample sequenced in a study of blood T cell repertoires in COVID-19. The protocol was immunoSEQ multiplex PCR, while the TCRdb copy is restricted to in-frame clones and leaves out a portion. The sample lists more than 200,000 clones, about nine tenths occurring once. Material: peripheral blood. The receptors shown here come from a woman in her fifties or sixties with acute or convalescent COVID-19.

The chain is built from TRBV1 and TRBJ2-2; the D segment call TRBD2 is taken from the table without a DNA check. TRBV1 is assigned pseudogene status. The CDR3 sequence is 18 residues long. The CDR3 DNA reads as TGCACCAGCAGCCACGAGTTCGGGACTAGGTGGGACACCGGGGAGCTGTTTTTT. It translates to CTSSHEFGTRWDTGELFF.

V usage is TRBV19 and J usage is TRBJ2-2, with D possibly being TRBD2 (6 bases). V was cut by 3 bases and J by 3 bases, with 14 bases left in between. The germline V gene has CDR1 LNHDA and CDR2 SQIVND (reference sequence). The CDR3 totals 16 residues. The CDR3 DNA follows: TGTGCCAGTAGTATTCCCCGGGGGTCGCACACCGGGGAGCTGTTTTTT. The encoded protein is CASSIPRGSHTGELFF.

The chain recombines TRBV10-2 with TRBJ2-2; TRBD2 matches 11 bases. V lost 6 bases to trimming and J lost 7 bases; unmatched junction nucleotides: 7. Germline V gene data show CDR1 as WSHSY and CDR2 as SAAADI. The CDR3 runs 15 residues. CDR3 nucleotides: TGCGCCAGCAGGACTAGCGGGAAAGTTAGCGGGGAGCTGTTTTTT. This translates into CASRTSGKVSGELFF.

CDR3 residues: CAISEPQNTEAFF. CDR3 bases: TGTGCCATCAGTGAGCCACAGAACACTGAAGCTTTCTTT. The chain links TRBV10-3 to TRBJ1-1; D call uncertain. The CDR3 extends over 13 amino acids. Trimming removed 2 bases at V and 1 base at J, with 5 bases between. Germline V gives CDR1 ENHRY, CDR2 SYGVKD.

The rearrangement links TRBV29-1 to TRBJ2-2, with D perhaps matching TRBD2 (5 bases). Deletions cut 5 bases from V and 6 bases from J, with 13 bases between. This CDR3 has 13 amino acids. Germline V gives CDR1 SQVTM, CDR2 ANQGSEA. The CDR3 DNA reads TGCAGCGTTTGTATTTCCGGGGCCGGGGAGCTGTTTTTT. It specifies CSVCISGAGELFF.

The chain couples TRBV19 to TRBJ1-1; TRBD1 might be the D (6 bases). CDR1 and CDR2 from the germline V gene are LNHDA and SQIVND (reference sequence). Trimming took 7 bases from V and 3 from J, leaving 15 bases between them. This CDR3 is 14 amino acids long. The CDR3: CASIPTQGYTEAFF. In DNA, the CDR3 is TGTGCCAGTATCCCAACACAGGGATACACTGAAGCTTTCTTT.

This chain connects TRBV6-5 to TRBJ1-1, with D hard to call. This CDR3 region has 11 residues. Per the germline V gene, CDR1 is MNHEY and CDR2 is SVGAGI. V shed 7 bases and J shed 3 bases, with 6 bases lying between them. CDR3 DNA: TGTGCCAGCAACTCTGACACTGAAGCTTTCTTT. Protein product: CASNSDTEAFF.

The V gene is TRBV7-9, the J gene TRBJ1-1; 9 positions match TRBD1. Germline V CDR1 and CDR2: SEHNR, FQNEAQ (reference sequence). The V segment lost 4 bases and the J segment 3 bases; nucleotides outside the gene matches: 0. The CDR3 covers 13 residues. CDR3 sequence reads: CASSWTGDTEAFF. CDR3 DNA: TGTGCCAGCAGCTGGACAGGGGACACTGAAGCTTTCTTT. The full variable domain, with the rest looked up from reference TRBV7-9 and TRBJ1-1, is DTGVSQNPRHKITKRGQNVTFRCDPISEHNRLYWYRQTLGQGPEFLTYFQNEAQLEKSRLLSDRFSAERPKGSFSTLEIQRTEQGDSAMYLCASSWTGDTEAFFGQGTRLTVV.

The chain is built from TRBV20-1 and TRBJ2-1, with TRBD1 identical over 7 bases. The CDR3 runs to 18 residues. The ends lost 3 bases at V and 0 bases at J; junction bases unmatched: 14. CDR1 is DFQATT and CDR2 is SNEGSKA in the germline V gene (reference sequence). The CDR3 DNA sequence: TGCAGTGCTAGTGATAGTGTTTTCGGGACAGACTCCTACAATGAGCAGTTCTTC. Its translation: CSASDSVFGTDSYNEQFF.

This clone showed up just a few times. This rearrangement joins TRBV24-1 to TRBJ2-1; a possible D gene is TRBD1 (5 bases). There are 18 residues in the CDR3. Germline CDR1 is KGHDR and CDR2 is SFDVKD. The V and J ends lost 3 bases and 4 bases respectively, with 21 bases between them. The CDR3 nucleotides are TGTGCCACCAGTGATCCCCTTTATACGGCTACAGGTTACAATGAGCAGTTCTTC. This gives the protein CATSDPLYTATGYNEQFF.

The V and J genes are TRBV10-2 and TRBJ2-6; D may be TRBD2 (5 bases). The CDR3 length is 15 residues. V lost 7 bases to trimming and J lost 0 bases, with 10 bases between them. The germline gives CDR1 WSHSY, CDR2 SAAADI. Here the CDR3 reads CASNGGSSGANVLTF. The CDR3, as DNA: TGCGCCAGCAATGGTGGGAGCTCTGGGGCCAACGTCCTGACTTTC.

The chain is built from TRBV6-5 and TRBJ1-4; 7 bases match TRBD1. This CDR3 spans 14 amino acids. Germline-derived CDR1 and CDR2 are MNHEY and SVGAGI. V lost 5 bases and J lost 4; bases outside the gene matches: 4. The CDR3: CASSLWDSNEKLFF. The CDR3, as DNA: TGTGCCAGCAGTCTCTGGGACAGTAATGAAAAACTGTTTTTT.

CDR3 in amino acids: CASSIQGTEAFF. DNA for the CDR3: TGTGCCAGCAGCATACAGGGAACTGAAGCTTTCTTT. The gene calls are TRBV6-6 and TRBJ1-1; tentatively, D is TRBD1 (6 bases). V gave up 6 bases and J gave up 5 bases, with 10 bases separating them. In germline, CDR1 is MNHNY, CDR2 SVGAGI (reference sequence). The CDR3 loop spans 12 amino acids.

The V call is TRBV18, the J call TRBJ2-3; 10 nucleotides line up with TRBD2. The ends lost 6 bases at V and 3 bases at J; junction bases unmatched: 9. Germline CDR1 and CDR2: KGHSH and LQKENI. This CDR3 is 16 amino acids long. The CDR3 sequence is CASSLAGTSATDTQYF. The CDR3 DNA reads TGTGCCAGCTCGCTGGCCGGGACTAGCGCGACAGATACGCAGTATTTT.

The J gene is TRBJ2-7, the V gene TRBV19; weak D call: TRBD2 (6 bases). This CDR3 contains 14 residues. The V gene's germline CDR1 is LNHDA and CDR2 SQIVND (reference sequence). V lost 6 bases to trimming and J lost 6 bases, with 18 bases between them. The CDR3 spells CASSMGGIKGEQYF. CDR3 bases: TGTGCCAGTAGCATGGGGGGAATCAAGGGCGAGCAGTACTTC.

J is TRBJ2-1 and V is TRBV4-3; TRBD1 matches 7 bases. Germline CDR1 LGHNA, CDR2 YSLEER. V gave up 8 bases and J gave up 3 bases; unmatched junction bases: 4. This CDR3 contains 13 residues. CDR3 residues: CASLSGGYNEQFF. CDR3 DNA sequence: TGCGCCAGCCTTTCAGGGGGCTACAATGAGCAGTTCTTC.

V gene TRBV5-6 combines with J gene TRBJ2-2, with 7 bases that match TRBD2. Germline CDR1 and CDR2: SGHDT and YYEEEE. The V gene end was trimmed by 7 bases and the J gene end by 2 bases; junction bases not matched to a gene: 8. The CDR3 runs 15 residues. The CDR3 here is CASAGEGPNTGELFF. DNA of the CDR3: TGTGCCAGCGCGGGAGAGGGTCCAAACACCGGGGAGCTGTTTTTT.

The chain uses TRBV6-5 and TRBJ1-2; D call uncertain. The germline CDR1 and CDR2 sequences are MNHEY and SVGAGI. Trimming left V 2 bases short and J 4 bases short, with 8 bases between. The CDR3 is 13 amino acids. CDR3 sequence: CASSYDKLYGYTF. The CDR3 DNA is TGTGCCAGCAGTTACGACAAGCTCTATGGCTACACCTTC.

The V and J genes are TRBV28 and TRBJ2-3; 12 nucleotides agree with TRBD2. From germline, CDR1 is MDHEN and CDR2 SYDVKM. Trimming cost V 3 bases and J 0 bases; bases outside gene matches: 1. The CDR3 has 16 amino acids. The CDR3 region is CASSFTSGGSTDTQYF. The CDR3 bases are TGTGCCAGCAGTTTCACTAGCGGGGGGAGCACAGATACGCAGTATTTT.

This clone was counted many times. The chain employs TRBV28 and TRBJ1-2; 7 bases fit TRBD1. The CDR3 contains 16 residues. V lost 2 bases to trimming and J lost 0 bases; unmatched junction nucleotides: 6. CDR1 and CDR2 (germline): MDHEN, SYDVKM. The CDR3 reads CASSLDQGVANYGYTF. CDR3 nucleotides: TGTGCCAGCAGTTTAGATCAGGGGGTAGCTAACTATGGCTACACCTTC.

The V and J genes are TRBV11-2 and TRBJ1-2; D gene unclear. V was cut by 1 base and J by 3 bases, with 12 bases left in between. Germline CDR1 and CDR2: SGHAT and FQNNGV. The CDR3 consists of 15 residues. The CDR3 bases are TGTGCCAGCAGCTTAGTAGGGCAGAGGGACTATGGCTACACCTTC. Amino acids: CASSLVGQRDYGYTF.

J is TRBJ2-7 and V is TRBV29-1; no reliable D call. V gave up 3 bases and J gave up 0 bases, with 3 bases separating them. Germline-derived CDR1 and CDR2 are SQVTM and ANQGSEA. This CDR3 region has 11 residues. This chain's CDR3 is CSVDISYEQYF. The CDR3 DNA follows: TGCAGCGTTGACATCTCCTACGAGCAGTACTTC.

The chain has TRBV11-2 and TRBJ1-5; 8 nucleotides align to TRBD1. The CDR3 totals 17 residues. Trimming cost V 1 base and J 3 bases; bases outside gene matches: 8. Germline V gene data show CDR1 as SGHAT and CDR2 as FQNNGV. This CDR3 reads CASSLVIQGAFNQPQHF. The CDR3 coding sequence is TGTGCCAGCAGCTTAGTAATCCAGGGGGCATTCAATCAGCCCCAGCATTTT.

The gene calls are TRBV19 and TRBJ2-3, with 14 bases that match TRBD2. V lost 3 bases and J lost 5; bases outside the gene matches: 4. This CDR3 is built from 16 residues. Germline CDR1 and CDR2: LNHDA and SQIVND (reference sequence). The CDR3 region is CASSMTSGGAEDTQYF. Here the CDR3 DNA reads TGTGCCAGTAGTATGACTAGCGGGGGGGCTGAAGATACGCAGTATTTT.

The chain links TRBV5-6 to TRBJ1-3; D not certain. The CDR3 has 12 residues. Germline V CDR1 and CDR2: SGHDT, YYEEEE. V lost 2 bases to trimming and J lost 4 bases, with 4 bases between them. CDR3 loop: CASSFGGNTIYF. In DNA form, the CDR3 reads TGTGCCAGCAGCTTTGGCGGAAACACCATATATTTT.